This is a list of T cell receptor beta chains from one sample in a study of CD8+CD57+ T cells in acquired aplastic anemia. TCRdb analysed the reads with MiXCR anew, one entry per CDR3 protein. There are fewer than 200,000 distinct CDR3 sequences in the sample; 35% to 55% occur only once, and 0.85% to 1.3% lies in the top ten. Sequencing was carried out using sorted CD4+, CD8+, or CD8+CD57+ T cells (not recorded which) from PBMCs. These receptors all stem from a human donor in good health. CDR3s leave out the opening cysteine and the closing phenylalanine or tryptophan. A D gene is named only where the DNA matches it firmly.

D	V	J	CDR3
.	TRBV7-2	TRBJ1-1	ASSLDRETEAF
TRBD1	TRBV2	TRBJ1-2	ASRDLDRANYGYT
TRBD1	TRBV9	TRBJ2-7	ASSSRKGTGGSEQY
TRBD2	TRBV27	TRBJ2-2	ASSLYILAGGTGELF
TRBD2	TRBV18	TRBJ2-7	ASSATSGLAYEQY
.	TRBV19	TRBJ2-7	ASSLTWGYEQY
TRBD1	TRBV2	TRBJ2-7	ASSSDRVECNEQY
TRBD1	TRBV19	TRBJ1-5	ASRADREGNQPQH
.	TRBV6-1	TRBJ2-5	ASSPGVGETQY
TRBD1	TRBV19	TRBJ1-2	ASSSGQGGDYGYT
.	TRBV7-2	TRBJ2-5	ASSLGPGWGLGAQY
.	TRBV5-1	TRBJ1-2	ASSQGHGGSGYT
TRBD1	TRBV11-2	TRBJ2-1	ASSKQTSGQGRKNEQF
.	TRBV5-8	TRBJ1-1	ASSLVGGQAF
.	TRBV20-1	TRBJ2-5	SANARSLETQY
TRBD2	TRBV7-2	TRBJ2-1	ASLKRGTSYNEQF
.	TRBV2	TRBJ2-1	ASSGVSPF
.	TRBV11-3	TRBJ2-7	AITGLLGEQY
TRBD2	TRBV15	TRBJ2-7	ATSRAGGEQY
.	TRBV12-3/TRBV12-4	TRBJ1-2	ASSPWDRGGGYT
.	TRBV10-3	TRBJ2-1	AIGGPYEQF
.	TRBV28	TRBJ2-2	ASGRNTGELF
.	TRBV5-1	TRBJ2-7	ASQDGGGLDEQY
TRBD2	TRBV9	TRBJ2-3	ASSPSGGGSTDTQY
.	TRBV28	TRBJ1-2	ASRDGQSRGYT
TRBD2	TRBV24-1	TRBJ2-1	ATSYSGGSYNEQF
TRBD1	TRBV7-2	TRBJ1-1	ASKGQKNTEAF
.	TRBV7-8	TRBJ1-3	ASSLGPIPGNTIY
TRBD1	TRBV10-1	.	ASNGQGRGTDNEQF
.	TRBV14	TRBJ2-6	ASSPGTGIWRGANVLT
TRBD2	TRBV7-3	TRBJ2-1	ASSLGGVVNEQF
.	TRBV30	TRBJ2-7	AWSVGDYEQY
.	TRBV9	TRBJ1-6	ASSGRGQVTNSPLH
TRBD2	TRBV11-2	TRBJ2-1	ASSHLAGGAYNEQF
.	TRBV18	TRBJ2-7	ASSATALLEQY
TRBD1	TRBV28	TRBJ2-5	ASSFLGTGAQETQY
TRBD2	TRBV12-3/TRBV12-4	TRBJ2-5	ASSLGTSGGYQETQY
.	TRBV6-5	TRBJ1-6	ASSSVDGFDSPLH
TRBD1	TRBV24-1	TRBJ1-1	ATSVRTGGITEAF